This is a list of T cell receptor beta chains from one sample in a study of T cells in localized non-small cell lung cancer. The repertoire was sequenced with immunoSEQ multiplex PCR; TCRdb's copy has only in-frame clones and lacks some. Seen here are approximately 3,200 clones, roughly 25% observed once, and the top ten hold roughly a fifth. Sequenced material: lung tumor tissue, taken before any cancer treatment. The receptors come from a man between 40 and 70 years old with stage I lung adenocarcinoma. CDR3s include the opening cysteine and the closing phenylalanine or tryptophan. A D gene is named only where the DNA matches it firmly. The size entry is marked missing in some rows and otherwise reads once, few, many or a size class.

v_call: TRBV5-1
j_call: TRBJ1-1
d_call: NA
clone_size: once
cdr3_nt: TGCGCCAGCAGCTTCTCAACGTTTAACACTGAAGCTTTCTTT
cdr3_aa: CASSFSTFNTEAFF

v_call: TRBV5-1
j_call: TRBJ2-7
d_call: TRBD2
clone_size: NA
cdr3_nt: TGCGCCAGCAGTCCCCGTACTAGCGGGGACGGCGAGCAGTACTTC
cdr3_aa: CASSPRTSGDGEQYF

v_call: TRBV6-8
j_call: TRBJ2-7
d_call: NA
clone_size: NA
cdr3_nt: TGTGCCAGCTCAATGGACATCCCCTACGAGCAGTACTTC
cdr3_aa: CASSMDIPYEQYF

v_call: TRBV19
j_call: TRBJ1-5
d_call: TRBD1
clone_size: NA
cdr3_nt: TGTGCCAGTAGCATGACAGGGGGCGGCAATCAGCCCCAGCATTTT
cdr3_aa: CASSMTGGGNQPQHF

v_call: TRBV6-8
j_call: TRBJ1-2
d_call: NA
clone_size: NA
cdr3_nt: TGTGCCAGCAGTTACTCGAGACAGCGATATGGCTACACCTTC
cdr3_aa: CASSYSRQRYGYTF

v_call: TRBV28
j_call: TRBJ1-6
d_call: NA
clone_size: few
cdr3_nt: TGTGCCAGCAGTTTAGGGCTTTATTCACCCCTCCACTTT
cdr3_aa: CASSLGLYSPLHF

v_call: TRBV2
j_call: TRBJ2-5
d_call: NA
clone_size: few
cdr3_nt: TGTGCCAGCAATAGGGGGGCCCAAGAGACCCAGTACTTC
cdr3_aa: CASNRGAQETQYF

v_call: TRBV19
j_call: TRBJ1-3
d_call: NA
clone_size: few
cdr3_nt: TGTGCCAGTAGTACCGGGGCCTCTGGAAACACCATATATTTT
cdr3_aa: CASSTGASGNTIYF

v_call: TRBV11-3
j_call: TRBJ2-2
d_call: TRBD1
clone_size: few
cdr3_nt: TGTGCCAGCAGCTCCATACAGGGGGCTGGCGGGGAGCTGTTTTTT
cdr3_aa: CASSSIQGAGGELFF

v_call: TRBV11-3
j_call: TRBJ1-4
d_call: TRBD1
clone_size: NA
cdr3_nt: TGTGCCAGCAGCCCCGGGACAGGGGCGTTGGGTGAAAAACTGTTTTTT
cdr3_aa: CASSPGTGALGEKLFF

v_call: TRBV11-3
j_call: TRBJ2-3
d_call: TRBD2
clone_size: few
cdr3_nt: TGTGCCAGCAGCTCGGGGGCTAGCGGGATAGATACGCAGTATTTT
cdr3_aa: CASSSGASGIDTQYF

v_call: TRBV30
j_call: TRBJ1-3
d_call: TRBD1
clone_size: few
cdr3_nt: TGTGCCTGGAGTGCCCGACAGGGAACTGGAAACACCATATATTTT
cdr3_aa: CAWSARQGTGNTIYF

v_call: TRBV10-2
j_call: TRBJ2-2
d_call: TRBD2
clone_size: NA
cdr3_nt: TGCGCCAGCAGTGTGAACGAAGCGGGAGGCACCGGGGAGCTGTTTTTT
cdr3_aa: CASSVNEAGGTGELFF

v_call: TRBV6-8
j_call: TRBJ2-3
d_call: NA
clone_size: medium-sized
cdr3_nt: TGTGCCAGCGGCAGGCGTCATACAGATACGCAGTATTTT
cdr3_aa: CASGRRHTDTQYF

v_call: TRBV10-3
j_call: TRBJ2-3
d_call: NA
clone_size: few
cdr3_nt: TGTGCCATCAGTGAGTCGACGTCAGATACGCAGTATTTT
cdr3_aa: CAISESTSDTQYF

v_call: TRBV5-1
j_call: TRBJ2-7
d_call: TRBD2
clone_size: NA
cdr3_nt: TGCGCCAGCAGCGCGACTAGCGGGCAACCCTACGAGCAGTACTTC
cdr3_aa: CASSATSGQPYEQYF

v_call: TRBV19
j_call: TRBJ2-5
d_call: NA
clone_size: NA
cdr3_nt: TGTGCCAGTACGAAAGGAGGGGGCACCCGTGACCAGTACTTC
cdr3_aa: CASTKGGGTRDQYF

v_call: TRBV6-8
j_call: TRBJ2-7
d_call: NA
clone_size: NA
cdr3_nt: TGTGCCAGCAGTTACCGCCGACAGGGAGGGCTTTACGAGCAGTACTTC
cdr3_aa: CASSYRRQGGLYEQYF

v_call: TRBV11-3
j_call: TRBJ1-6
d_call: NA
clone_size: few
cdr3_nt: TGTGCCAGCAGCTTAAAGGGGGATAGGAGGGTTGGTTCACCCCTCCACTTT
cdr3_aa: CASSLKGDRRVGSPLHF

v_call: TRBV30
j_call: TRBJ2-3
d_call: NA
clone_size: few
cdr3_nt: TGTGCCTGGATCCCGGGGAGCCCCGGGGATACGCAGTATTTT
cdr3_aa: CAWIPGSPGDTQYF

v_call: TRBV6-8
j_call: TRBJ1-1
d_call: NA
clone_size: medium-sized
cdr3_nt: TGTGCCAGCAGTTACTCCTTGGTGAACACTGAAGCTTTCTTT
cdr3_aa: CASSYSLVNTEAFF

v_call: TRBV11-3
j_call: TRBJ2-2
d_call: TRBD1
clone_size: NA
cdr3_nt: TGTGCCAGCAGCGGATGGGACAGCTCAACCGGGGAGCTGTTTTTT
cdr3_aa: CASSGWDSSTGELFF

v_call: TRBV9
j_call: TRBJ2-2
d_call: TRBD1
clone_size: few
cdr3_nt: TGTGCCAGCAGCGTCCCCTCGACAGGGTCGAACACCGGGGAGCTGTTTTTT
cdr3_aa: CASSVPSTGSNTGELFF

v_call: TRBV10-2
j_call: TRBJ2-1
d_call: NA
clone_size: NA
cdr3_nt: TGCGCCAGCAGTCTTACGGTGAGCTCCTACAATGAGCAGTTCTTC
cdr3_aa: CASSLTVSSYNEQFF

v_call: TRBV28
j_call: TRBJ2-7
d_call: TRBD1
clone_size: NA
cdr3_nt: TGTGCCAGCATCGGGGACAGGTACGAGCAGTACTTC
cdr3_aa: CASIGDRYEQYF

v_call: TRBV11-3
j_call: TRBJ2-1
d_call: TRBD2
clone_size: NA
cdr3_nt: TGTGCCAGCCTGTCCCTACTAGCGGGAGAGAATGAGCAGTTCTTC
cdr3_aa: CASLSLLAGENEQFF

v_call: TRBV11-3
j_call: TRBJ2-7
d_call: NA
clone_size: many
cdr3_nt: TGTGCCAGCAGCTTACACCTCGGAGGGTACGAGCAGTACTTC
cdr3_aa: CASSLHLGGYEQYF

v_call: TRBV9
j_call: TRBJ1-1
d_call: TRBD1
clone_size: NA
cdr3_nt: TGTGCCAGCAGCGCACAGGGGGCCACTGAAGCTTTCTTT
cdr3_aa: CASSAQGATEAFF

v_call: TRBV12-5
j_call: TRBJ2-1
d_call: NA
clone_size: NA
cdr3_nt: TGTGCCAGCACCCTACAGGGAGGTCTGAGCAATGAGCAGTTCTTC
cdr3_aa: CASTLQGGLSNEQFF

v_call: TRBV6-8
j_call: TRBJ2-5
d_call: TRBD2
clone_size: NA
cdr3_nt: TGTGCCAGCAGTTACTACCGGACTAGCGAGACCCAGTACTTC
cdr3_aa: CASSYYRTSETQYF

v_call: TRBV6-8
j_call: TRBJ1-1
d_call: NA
clone_size: NA
cdr3_nt: TGTGCCAGCAGTGTAGAACAGGGCACTGAAGCTTTCTTT
cdr3_aa: CASSVEQGTEAFF

v_call: TRBV9
j_call: TRBJ1-1
d_call: NA
clone_size: medium-sized
cdr3_nt: TGTGCCAGCAGCGCCAGCAGCCTTTACACTGAAGCTTTCTTT
cdr3_aa: CASSASSLYTEAFF

v_call: TRBV30
j_call: TRBJ2-7
d_call: NA
clone_size: NA
cdr3_nt: TGTGCCTGGAGTGTAGGGCAGGGAGGCTACGAGCAGTACTTC
cdr3_aa: CAWSVGQGGYEQYF

v_call: TRBV11-3
j_call: TRBJ2-2
d_call: TRBD1
clone_size: medium-sized
cdr3_nt: TGTGCCAGCAGCCAGGACAGGGGCCACCCCGGGGAGCTGTTTTTT
cdr3_aa: CASSQDRGHPGELFF

v_call: TRBV18
j_call: TRBJ2-4
d_call: NA
clone_size: NA
cdr3_nt: TGTGCCAGCTCACCGGCGGGACTTGAGCACATTCAGTACTTC
cdr3_aa: CASSPAGLEHIQYF

v_call: TRBV28
j_call: TRBJ1-1
d_call: NA
clone_size: few
cdr3_nt: TGTGCCAGTACAGAAATGGGGGACCCGGGGTGGACTGAAGCTTTCTTT
cdr3_aa: CASTEMGDPGWTEAFF

v_call: TRBV19
j_call: TRBJ2-2
d_call: TRBD1
clone_size: NA
cdr3_nt: TGTGCCAGCAGTATGGGACAGGGCTACGGGGAGCTGTTTTTT
cdr3_aa: CASSMGQGYGELFF

v_call: TRBV11-3
j_call: TRBJ2-1
d_call: TRBD2
clone_size: NA
cdr3_nt: TGTGCCAGCAGCCAGGGACTAGCAAGCCATGAGCAGTTCTTC
cdr3_aa: CASSQGLASHEQFF

v_call: TRBV6-8
j_call: TRBJ2-3
d_call: NA
clone_size: NA
cdr3_nt: TGTGCCATCAGTTTGCGGACAGATACGCAGTATTTT
cdr3_aa: CAISLRTDTQYF

v_call: TRBV19
j_call: TRBJ1-1
d_call: NA
clone_size: few
cdr3_nt: TGTGCCAGTAGATCGGGGAGGGCCCCTGAAGCTTTCTTT
cdr3_aa: CASRSGRAPEAFF

v_call: TRBV6-8
j_call: TRBJ2-3
d_call: TRBD2
clone_size: few
cdr3_nt: TGTGCCAGCAGCTCACTACTAGCGGGAGGGACAGATACGCAGTATTTT
cdr3_aa: CASSSLLAGGTDTQYF

v_call: TRBV11-3
j_call: TRBJ1-4
d_call: NA
clone_size: hyperexpanded
cdr3_nt: TGTGCCAGCAGCCAACCGGGACACACGTTAACAACTAATGAAAAACTGTTTTTT
cdr3_aa: CASSQPGHTLTTNEKLFF

v_call: TRBV6-8
j_call: TRBJ2-7
d_call: NA
clone_size: few
cdr3_nt: TGTGCCAGCAGTTCAAGGACAGACCTCTACGAGCAGTACTTC
cdr3_aa: CASSSRTDLYEQYF

v_call: TRBV28
j_call: TRBJ2-3
d_call: NA
clone_size: NA
cdr3_nt: TGTGCCAGCAAGTCACGAGGGGGGTTAACAGATACGCAGTATTTT
cdr3_aa: CASKSRGGLTDTQYF

v_call: TRBV19
j_call: TRBJ2-1
d_call: NA
clone_size: NA
cdr3_nt: TGTGCCAGTAGTACCGGCGGAACGCTGGGCGAGCAGTTCTTC
cdr3_aa: CASSTGGTLGEQFF